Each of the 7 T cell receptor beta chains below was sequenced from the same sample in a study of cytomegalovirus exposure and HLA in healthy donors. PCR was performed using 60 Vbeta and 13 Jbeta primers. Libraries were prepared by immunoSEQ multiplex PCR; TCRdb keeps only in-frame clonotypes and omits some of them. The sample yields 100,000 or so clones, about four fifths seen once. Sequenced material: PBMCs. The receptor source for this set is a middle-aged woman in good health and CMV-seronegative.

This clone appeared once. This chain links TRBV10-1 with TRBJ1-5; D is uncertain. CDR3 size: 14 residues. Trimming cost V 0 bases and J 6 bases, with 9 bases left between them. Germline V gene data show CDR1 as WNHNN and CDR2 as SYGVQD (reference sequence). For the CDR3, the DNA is TGCGCCAGCAGTGAGTCGAGAGGCGGTCAGCCCCAGCATTTT. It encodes CASSESRGGQPQHF.

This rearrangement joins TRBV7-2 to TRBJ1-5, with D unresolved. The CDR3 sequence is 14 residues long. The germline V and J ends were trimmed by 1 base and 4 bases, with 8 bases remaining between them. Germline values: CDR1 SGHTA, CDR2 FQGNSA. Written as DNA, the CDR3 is TGTGCCAGCAGCTTAGAGGCGGATAATCAGCCCCAGCATTTT. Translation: CASSLEADNQPQHF.

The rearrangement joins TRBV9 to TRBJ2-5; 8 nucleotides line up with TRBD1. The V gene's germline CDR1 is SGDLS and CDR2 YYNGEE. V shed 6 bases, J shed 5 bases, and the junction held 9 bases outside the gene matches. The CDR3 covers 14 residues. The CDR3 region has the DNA TGTGCCAGCACCCCGGCAGGGGGCAGCGAGACCCAGTACTTC. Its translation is CASTPAGGSETQYF.

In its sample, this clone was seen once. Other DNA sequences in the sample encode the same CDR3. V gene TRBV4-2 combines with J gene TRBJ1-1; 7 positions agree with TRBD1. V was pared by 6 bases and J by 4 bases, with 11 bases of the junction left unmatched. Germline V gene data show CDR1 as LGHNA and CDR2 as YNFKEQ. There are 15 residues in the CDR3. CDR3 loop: CASRYHRGSITEAFF. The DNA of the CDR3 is TGTGCCAGCAGGTACCACAGGGGTTCAATCACTGAAGCTTTCTTT.

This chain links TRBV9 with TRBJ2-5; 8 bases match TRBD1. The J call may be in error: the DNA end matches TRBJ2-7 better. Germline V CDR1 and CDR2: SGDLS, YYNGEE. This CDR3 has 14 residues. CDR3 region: CASSRQGAKYEQYF. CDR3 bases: TGTGCCAGCAGCAGGCAGGGGGCGAAATACGAGCAGTACTTC.

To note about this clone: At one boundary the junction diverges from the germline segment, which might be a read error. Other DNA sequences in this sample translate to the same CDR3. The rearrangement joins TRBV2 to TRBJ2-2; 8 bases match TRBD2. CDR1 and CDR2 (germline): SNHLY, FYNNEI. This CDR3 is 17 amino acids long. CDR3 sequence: CASSDPRSGGNTGELFF. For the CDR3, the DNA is TGCGCCAGCAGTGATCCCCGAAGCGGGGGGAACACCGGGGAGCTGTTTTTT.

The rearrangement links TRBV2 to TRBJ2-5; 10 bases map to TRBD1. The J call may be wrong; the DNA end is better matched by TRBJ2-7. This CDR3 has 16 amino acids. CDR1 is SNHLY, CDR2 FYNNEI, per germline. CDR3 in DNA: TGTGCCAGCAGTGCTCCCGGACAGGGGGAGTACAACGAGCAGTACTTC. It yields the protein CASSAPGQGEYNEQYF.